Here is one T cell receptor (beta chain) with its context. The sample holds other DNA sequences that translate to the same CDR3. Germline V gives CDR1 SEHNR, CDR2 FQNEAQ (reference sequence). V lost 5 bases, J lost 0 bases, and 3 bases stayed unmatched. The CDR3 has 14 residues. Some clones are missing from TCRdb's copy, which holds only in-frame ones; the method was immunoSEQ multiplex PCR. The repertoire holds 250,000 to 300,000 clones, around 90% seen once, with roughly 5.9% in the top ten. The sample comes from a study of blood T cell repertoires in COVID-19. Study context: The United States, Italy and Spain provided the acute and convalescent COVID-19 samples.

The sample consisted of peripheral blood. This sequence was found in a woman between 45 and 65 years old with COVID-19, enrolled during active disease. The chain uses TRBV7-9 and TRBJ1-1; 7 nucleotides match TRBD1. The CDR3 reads CASSLGGLNTEAFF. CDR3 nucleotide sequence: TGTGCCAGCAGCCTAGGGGGCTTGAACACTGAAGCTTTCTTT.